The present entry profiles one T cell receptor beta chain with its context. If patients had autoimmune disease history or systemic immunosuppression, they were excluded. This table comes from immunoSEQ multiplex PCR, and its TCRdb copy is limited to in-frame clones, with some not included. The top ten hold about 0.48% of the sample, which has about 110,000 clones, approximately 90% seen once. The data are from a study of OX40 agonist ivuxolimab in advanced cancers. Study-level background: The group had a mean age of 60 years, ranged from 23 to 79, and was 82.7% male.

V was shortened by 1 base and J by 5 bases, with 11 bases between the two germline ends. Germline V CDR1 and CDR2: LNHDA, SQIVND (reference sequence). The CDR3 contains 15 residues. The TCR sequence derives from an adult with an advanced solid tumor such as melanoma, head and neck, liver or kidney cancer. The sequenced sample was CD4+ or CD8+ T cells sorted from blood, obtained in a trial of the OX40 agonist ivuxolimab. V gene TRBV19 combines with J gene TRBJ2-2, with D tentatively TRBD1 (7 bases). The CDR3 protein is CASSIGGTATGELFF. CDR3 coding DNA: TGTGCCAGTAGTATAGGCGGGACAGCTACCGGGGAGCTGTTTTTT.